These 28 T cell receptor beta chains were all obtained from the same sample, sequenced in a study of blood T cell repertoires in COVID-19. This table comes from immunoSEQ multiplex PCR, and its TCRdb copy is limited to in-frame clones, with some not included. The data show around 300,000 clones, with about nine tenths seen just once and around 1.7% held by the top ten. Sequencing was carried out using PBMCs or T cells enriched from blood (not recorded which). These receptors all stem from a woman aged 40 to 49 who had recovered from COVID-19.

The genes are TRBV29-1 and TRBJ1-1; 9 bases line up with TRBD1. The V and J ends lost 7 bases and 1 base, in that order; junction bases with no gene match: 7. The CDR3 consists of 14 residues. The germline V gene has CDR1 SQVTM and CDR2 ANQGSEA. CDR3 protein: CSAHRGQGNTEAFF. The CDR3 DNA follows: TGCAGCGCCCATAGGGGACAGGGGAACACTGAAGCTTTCTTT. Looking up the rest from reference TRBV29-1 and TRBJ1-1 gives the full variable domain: SAVISQKPSRDICQRGTSLTIQCQVDSQVTMMFWYRQQPGQSLTLIATANQGSEATYESGFVIDKFPISRPNLTFSTLTVSNMSPEDSSIYLCSAHRGQGNTEAFFGQGTRLTVV.

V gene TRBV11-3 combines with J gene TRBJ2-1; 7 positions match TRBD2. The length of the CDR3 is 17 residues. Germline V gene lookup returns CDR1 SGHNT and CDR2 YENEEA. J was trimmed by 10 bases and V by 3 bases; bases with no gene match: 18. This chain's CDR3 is CASSFLERSGAAGEQFF. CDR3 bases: TGTGCCAGCAGCTTCCTAGAGAGGAGCGGGGCCGCGGGAGAGCAGTTCTTC.

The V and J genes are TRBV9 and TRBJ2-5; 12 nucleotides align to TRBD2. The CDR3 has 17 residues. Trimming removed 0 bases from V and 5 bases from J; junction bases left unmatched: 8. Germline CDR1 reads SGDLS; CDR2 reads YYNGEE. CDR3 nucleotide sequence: TGTGCCAGCAGCGTAGGCGCTAGCGGGAGGGCCGAGGAGACCCAGTACTTC. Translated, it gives CASSVGASGRAEETQYF.

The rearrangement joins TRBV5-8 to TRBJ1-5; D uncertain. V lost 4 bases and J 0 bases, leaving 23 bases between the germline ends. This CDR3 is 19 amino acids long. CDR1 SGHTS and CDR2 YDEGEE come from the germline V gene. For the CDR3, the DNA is TGTGCCAGCAGCGGTCATAAAGCGGATATGGAGAGTAGCAATCAGCCCCAGCATTTT. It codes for CASSGHKADMESSNQPQHF.

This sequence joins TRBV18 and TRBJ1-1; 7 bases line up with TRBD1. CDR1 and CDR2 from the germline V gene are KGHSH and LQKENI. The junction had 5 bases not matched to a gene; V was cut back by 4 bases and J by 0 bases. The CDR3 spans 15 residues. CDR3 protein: CASSQTGSLNTEAFF. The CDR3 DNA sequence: TGTGCCAGCTCACAGACAGGGTCCTTGAACACTGAAGCTTTCTTT.

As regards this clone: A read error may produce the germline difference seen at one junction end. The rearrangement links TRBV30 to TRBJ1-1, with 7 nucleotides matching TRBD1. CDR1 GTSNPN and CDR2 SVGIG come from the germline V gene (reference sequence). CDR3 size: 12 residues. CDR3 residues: CAWSVGGERLKF. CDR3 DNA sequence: TGTGCCTGGAGTGTAGGGGGCGAGAGGCTTAAGTTT.

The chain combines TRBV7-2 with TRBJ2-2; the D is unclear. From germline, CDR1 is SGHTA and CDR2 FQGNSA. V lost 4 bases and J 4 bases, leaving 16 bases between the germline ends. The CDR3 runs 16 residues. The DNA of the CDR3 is TGTGCCAGCAGCTCCGCACGAGGCTACCCCACCGGGGAGCTGTTTTTT. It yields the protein CASSSARGYPTGELFF.

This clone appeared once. The CDR3 nucleotides are TGTGCCAGCAGGGCCATCAGACAGGGCGGTATACGCGAGCAGTACTTC. It is translated as CASRAIRQGGIREQYF. The V gene is TRBV11-2, the J gene TRBJ2-7; TRBD1 matches at 7 bases. V shed 6 bases and J 6 bases; nucleotides not matched to a gene: 17. CDR1 is SGHAT, CDR2 FQNNGV, per germline. The CDR3 is 16 residues long.

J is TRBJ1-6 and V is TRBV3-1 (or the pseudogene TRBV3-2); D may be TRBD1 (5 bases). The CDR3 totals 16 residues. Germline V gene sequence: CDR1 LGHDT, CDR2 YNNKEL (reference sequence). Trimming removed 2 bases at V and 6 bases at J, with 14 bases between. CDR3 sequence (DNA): TGTGCCAGCAGCCAAAGTCTTGTCAGGGCTAATTCACCCCTCCACTTT. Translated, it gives CASSQSLVRANSPLHF.

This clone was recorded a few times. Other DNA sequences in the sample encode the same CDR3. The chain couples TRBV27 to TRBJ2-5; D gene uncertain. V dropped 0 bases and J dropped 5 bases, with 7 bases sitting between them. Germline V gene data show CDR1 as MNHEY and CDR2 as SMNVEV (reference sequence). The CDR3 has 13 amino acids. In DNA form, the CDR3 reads TGTGCCAGCAGTTTATCGGTCCGGGAGACCCAGTACTTC. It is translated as CASSLSVRETQYF.

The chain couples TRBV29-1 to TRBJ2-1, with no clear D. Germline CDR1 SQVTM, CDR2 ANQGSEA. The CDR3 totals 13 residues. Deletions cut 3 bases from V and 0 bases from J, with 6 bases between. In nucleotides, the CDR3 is TGCAGCGTTGAGTGGCACTCCTACAATGAGCAGTTCTTC. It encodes CSVEWHSYNEQFF.

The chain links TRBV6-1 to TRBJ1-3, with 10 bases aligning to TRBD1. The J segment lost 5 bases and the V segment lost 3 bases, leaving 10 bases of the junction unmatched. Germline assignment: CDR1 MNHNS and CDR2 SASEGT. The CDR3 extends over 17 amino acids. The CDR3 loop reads CASSDATGGLFRNTIYF. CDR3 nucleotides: TGTGCCAGCAGTGACGCGACAGGGGGCCTATTTCGAAACACCATATATTTT.

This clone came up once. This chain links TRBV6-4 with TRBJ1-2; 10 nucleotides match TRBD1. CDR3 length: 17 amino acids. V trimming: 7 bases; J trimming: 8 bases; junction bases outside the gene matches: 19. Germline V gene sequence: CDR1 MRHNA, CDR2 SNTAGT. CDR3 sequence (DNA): TGTGCCAGCACACGAGTCGGGACAGGGGAGATGCTAGGAGGCTACACCTTC. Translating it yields CASTRVGTGEMLGGYTF.

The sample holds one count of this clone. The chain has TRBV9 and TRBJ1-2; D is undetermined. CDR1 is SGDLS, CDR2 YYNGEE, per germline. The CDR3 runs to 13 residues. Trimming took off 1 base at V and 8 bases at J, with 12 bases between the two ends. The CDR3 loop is CASSVSAGGGYTF. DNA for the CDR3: TGTGCCAGCAGCGTATCTGCAGGAGGGGGCTACACCTTC.

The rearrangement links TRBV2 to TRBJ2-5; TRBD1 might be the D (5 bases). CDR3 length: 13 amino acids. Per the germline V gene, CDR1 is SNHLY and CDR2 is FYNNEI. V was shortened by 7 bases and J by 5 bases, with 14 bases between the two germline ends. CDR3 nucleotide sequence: TGTGCCAGCACACAGGAAACCGGTGAGACCCAGTACTTC. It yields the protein CASTQETGETQYF.

CDR3 nucleotide sequence: TGCGCCAGCAGCGAGACAGGGCCAGATACGCAGTATTTT. Translating gives CASSETGPDTQYF. The chain uses TRBV5-1 and TRBJ2-3; 7 positions agree with TRBD1. Germline CDR1 and CDR2: SGHRS and YFSETQ. Trimming took 4 bases from V and 4 from J; bases not matched to a gene: 3. The CDR3 loop spans 13 amino acids.

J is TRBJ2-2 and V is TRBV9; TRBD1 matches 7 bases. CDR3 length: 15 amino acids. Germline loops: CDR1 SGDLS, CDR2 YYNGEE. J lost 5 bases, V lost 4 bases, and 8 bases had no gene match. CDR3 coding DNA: TGTGCCAGCAGCCCAGGGACAGATGTTACCGGGGAGCTGTTTTTT. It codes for CASSPGTDVTGELFF. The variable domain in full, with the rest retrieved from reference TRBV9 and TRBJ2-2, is DSGVTQTPKHLITATGQRVTLRCSPRSGDLSVYWYQQSLDQGLQFLIQYYNGEERAKGNILERFSAQQFPDLHSELNLSSLELGDSALYFCASSPGTDVTGELFFGEGSRLTVL.

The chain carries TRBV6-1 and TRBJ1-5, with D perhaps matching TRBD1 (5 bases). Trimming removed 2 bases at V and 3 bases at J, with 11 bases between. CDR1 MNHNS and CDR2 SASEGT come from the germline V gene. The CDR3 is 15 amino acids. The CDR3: CASSEIWGYNQPQHF. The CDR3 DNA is TGTGCCAGCAGTGAAATTTGGGGCTACAATCAGCCCCAGCATTTT.

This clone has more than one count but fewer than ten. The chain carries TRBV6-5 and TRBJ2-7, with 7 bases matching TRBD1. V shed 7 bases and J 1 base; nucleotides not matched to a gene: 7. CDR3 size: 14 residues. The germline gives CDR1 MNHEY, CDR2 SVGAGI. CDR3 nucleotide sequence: TGTGCCAGCACTACCGGGGACAGATCCTACGAGCAGTACTTC. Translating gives CASTTGDRSYEQYF.

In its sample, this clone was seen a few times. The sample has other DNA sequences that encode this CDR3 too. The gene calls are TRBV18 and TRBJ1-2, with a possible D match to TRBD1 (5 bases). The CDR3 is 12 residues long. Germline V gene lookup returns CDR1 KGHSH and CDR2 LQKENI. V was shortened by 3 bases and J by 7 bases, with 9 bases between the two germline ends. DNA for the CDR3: TGTGCCAGCTCACCGGGGCAGGGTGGCTACACCTTC. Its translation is CASSPGQGGYTF.

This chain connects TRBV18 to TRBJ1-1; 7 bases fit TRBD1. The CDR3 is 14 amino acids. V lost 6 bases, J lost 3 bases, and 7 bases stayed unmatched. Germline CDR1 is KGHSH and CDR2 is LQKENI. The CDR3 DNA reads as TGTGCCAGCTCCCCCGCAGGGGGTGACACTGAAGCTTTCTTT. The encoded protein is CASSPAGGDTEAFF.

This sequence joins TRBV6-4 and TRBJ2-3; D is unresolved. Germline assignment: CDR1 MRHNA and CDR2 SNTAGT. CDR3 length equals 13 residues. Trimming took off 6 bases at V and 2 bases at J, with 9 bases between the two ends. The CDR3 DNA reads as TGTGCCAGCAGCCGCGGAGACACAGATACGCAGTATTTT. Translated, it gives CASSRGDTDTQYF.

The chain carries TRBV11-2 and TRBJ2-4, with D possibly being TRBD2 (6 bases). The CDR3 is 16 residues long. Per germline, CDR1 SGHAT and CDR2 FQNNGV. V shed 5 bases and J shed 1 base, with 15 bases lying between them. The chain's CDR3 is CASSPPGAGAKNIQYF. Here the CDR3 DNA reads TGTGCCAGCAGCCCTCCCGGGGCGGGGGCCAAAAACATTCAGTACTTC.

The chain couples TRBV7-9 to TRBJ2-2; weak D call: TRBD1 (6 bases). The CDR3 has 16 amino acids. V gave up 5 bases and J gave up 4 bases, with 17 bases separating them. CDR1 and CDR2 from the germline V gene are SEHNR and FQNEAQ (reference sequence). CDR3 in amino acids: CASSPLDRPVTGELFF. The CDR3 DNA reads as TGTGCCAGCAGCCCCCTTGACAGGCCGGTCACCGGGGAGCTGTTTTTT.

CDR3 nucleotide sequence: TGTGCCAGTAGGATGGACAGTCGGATGAACACTGAAGCTTTCTTT. Encoded protein: CASRMDSRMNTEAFF. The chain joins TRBV19 to TRBJ1-1; a weak D match, TRBD1 (6 bases). The CDR3 totals 15 residues. Germline CDR1 and CDR2: LNHDA and SQIVND (reference sequence). Deletions cut 6 bases from V and 0 bases from J, with 14 bases between.

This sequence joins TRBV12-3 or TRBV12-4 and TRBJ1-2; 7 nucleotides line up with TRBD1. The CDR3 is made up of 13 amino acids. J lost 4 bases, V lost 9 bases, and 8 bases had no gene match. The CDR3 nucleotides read TGTGCCAGTAACAGGGGATCTTTCTATGGCTACACCTTC. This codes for CASNRGSFYGYTF.

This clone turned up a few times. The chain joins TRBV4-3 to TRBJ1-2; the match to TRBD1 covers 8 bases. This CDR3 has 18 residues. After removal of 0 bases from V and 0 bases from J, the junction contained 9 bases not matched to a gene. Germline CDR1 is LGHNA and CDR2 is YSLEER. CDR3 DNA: TGCGCCAGCAGCCAAGATACTAGGCGGACAGGGTCTAACTATGGCTACACCTTC. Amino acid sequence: CASSQDTRRTGSNYGYTF.

CDR3 DNA sequence: TGTGCCAGCTCACCCTCGGGGGGCGGCAATCAGCCCCAGCATTTT. Encoded protein: CASSPSGGGNQPQHF. The rearrangement joins TRBV18 to TRBJ1-5; D is possibly TRBD1 (6 bases). The germline V gene has CDR1 KGHSH and CDR2 LQKENI. This CDR3 is built from 15 residues. With 3 bases removed from V and 2 bases from J, the gap between germline ends came to 11 bases.